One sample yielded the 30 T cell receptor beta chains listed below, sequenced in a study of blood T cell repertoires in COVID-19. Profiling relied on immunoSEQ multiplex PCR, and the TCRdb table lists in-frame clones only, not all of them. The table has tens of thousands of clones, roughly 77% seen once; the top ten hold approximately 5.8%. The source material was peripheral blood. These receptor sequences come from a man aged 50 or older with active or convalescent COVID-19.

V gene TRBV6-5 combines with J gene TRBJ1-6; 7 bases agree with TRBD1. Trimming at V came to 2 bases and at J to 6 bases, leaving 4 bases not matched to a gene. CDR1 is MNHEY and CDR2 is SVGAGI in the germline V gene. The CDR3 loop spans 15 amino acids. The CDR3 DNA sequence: TGTGCCAGCAGTTACCGACAGGGAAGTAATTCACCCCTCCACTTT. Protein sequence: CASSYRQGSNSPLHF.

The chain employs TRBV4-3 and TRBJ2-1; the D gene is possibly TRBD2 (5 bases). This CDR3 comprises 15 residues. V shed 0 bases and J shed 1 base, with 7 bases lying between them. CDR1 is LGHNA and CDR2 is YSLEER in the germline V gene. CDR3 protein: CASSQDRTSYNEQFF. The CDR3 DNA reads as TGCGCCAGCAGCCAAGATAGGACTTCCTACAATGAGCAGTTCTTC.

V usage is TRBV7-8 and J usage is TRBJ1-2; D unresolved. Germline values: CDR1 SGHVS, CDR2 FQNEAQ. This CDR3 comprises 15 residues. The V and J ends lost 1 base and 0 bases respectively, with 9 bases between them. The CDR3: CASSLGLDSNYGYTF. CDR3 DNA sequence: TGTGCCAGCAGCTTAGGGTTAGATTCTAACTATGGCTACACCTTC.

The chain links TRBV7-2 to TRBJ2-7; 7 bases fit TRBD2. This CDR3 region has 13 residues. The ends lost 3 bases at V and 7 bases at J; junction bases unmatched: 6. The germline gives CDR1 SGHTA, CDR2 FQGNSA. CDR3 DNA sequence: TGTGCCAGCAGCTTGACTAGCTTCGGAGAGCAGTACTTC. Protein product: CASSLTSFGEQYF.

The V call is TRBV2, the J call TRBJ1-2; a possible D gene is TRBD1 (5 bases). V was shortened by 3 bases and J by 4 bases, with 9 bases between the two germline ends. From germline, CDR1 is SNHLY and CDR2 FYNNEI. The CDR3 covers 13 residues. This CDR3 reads CASSEAGLYGYTF. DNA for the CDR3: TGTGCCAGCAGTGAGGCAGGGCTCTATGGCTACACCTTC.

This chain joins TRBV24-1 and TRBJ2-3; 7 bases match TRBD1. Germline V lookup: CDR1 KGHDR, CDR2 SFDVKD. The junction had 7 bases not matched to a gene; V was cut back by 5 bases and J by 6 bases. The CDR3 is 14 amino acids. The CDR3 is CATSVEGAQDTQYF. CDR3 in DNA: TGTGCCACCAGTGTTGAGGGGGCCCAGGATACGCAGTATTTT.

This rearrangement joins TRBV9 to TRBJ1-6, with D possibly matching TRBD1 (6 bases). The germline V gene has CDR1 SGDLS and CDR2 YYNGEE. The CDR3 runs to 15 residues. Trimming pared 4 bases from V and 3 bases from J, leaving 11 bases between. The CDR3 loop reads CASSLRDNYNSPLHF. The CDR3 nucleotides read TGTGCCAGCAGCCTTCGGGACAACTATAATTCACCCCTCCACTTT.

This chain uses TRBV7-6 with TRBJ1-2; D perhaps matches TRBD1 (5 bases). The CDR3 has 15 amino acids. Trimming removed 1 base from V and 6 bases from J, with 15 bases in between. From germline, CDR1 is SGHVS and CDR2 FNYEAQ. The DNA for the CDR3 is TGTGCCAGCAGCTTAGATGTGGGGCAGGCCGATGGCTACACCTTC. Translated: CASSLDVGQADGYTF.

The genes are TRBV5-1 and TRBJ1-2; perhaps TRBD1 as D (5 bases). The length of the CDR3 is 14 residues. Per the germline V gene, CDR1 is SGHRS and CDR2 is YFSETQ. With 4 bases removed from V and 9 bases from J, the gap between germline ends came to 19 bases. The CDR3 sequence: CASSTQTTGYSYTF. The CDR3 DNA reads TGCGCCAGCAGCACGCAAACCACAGGTTACAGCTACACCTTC.

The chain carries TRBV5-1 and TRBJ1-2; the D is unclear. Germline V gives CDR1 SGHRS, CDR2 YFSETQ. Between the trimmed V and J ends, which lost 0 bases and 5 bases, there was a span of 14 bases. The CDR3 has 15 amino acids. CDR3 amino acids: CASSLDPGGSYGYTF. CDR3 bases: TGCGCCAGCAGCTTGGACCCCGGAGGTTCATATGGCTACACCTTC. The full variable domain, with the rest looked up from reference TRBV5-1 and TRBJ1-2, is KAGVTQTPRYLIKTRGQQVTLSCSPISGHRSVSWYQQTPGQGLQFLFEYFSETQRNKGNFPGRFSGRQFSNSRSEMNVSTLELGDSALYLCASSLDPGGSYGYTFGSGTRLTVV.

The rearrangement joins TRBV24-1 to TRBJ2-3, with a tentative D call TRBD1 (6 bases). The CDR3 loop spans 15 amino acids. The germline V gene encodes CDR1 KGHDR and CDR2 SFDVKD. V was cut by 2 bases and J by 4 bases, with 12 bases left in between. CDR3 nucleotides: TGTGCCACCAGTGATTCCATACAGGGTGCAGATACGCAGTATTTT. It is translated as CATSDSIQGADTQYF.

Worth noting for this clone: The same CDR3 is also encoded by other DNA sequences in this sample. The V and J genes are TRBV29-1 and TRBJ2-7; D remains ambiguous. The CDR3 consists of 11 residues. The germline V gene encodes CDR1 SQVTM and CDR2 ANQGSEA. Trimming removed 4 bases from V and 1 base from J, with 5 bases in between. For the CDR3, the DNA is TGCAGCGTTGGCGGTTCCTACGAGCAGTACTTC. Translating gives CSVGGSYEQYF.

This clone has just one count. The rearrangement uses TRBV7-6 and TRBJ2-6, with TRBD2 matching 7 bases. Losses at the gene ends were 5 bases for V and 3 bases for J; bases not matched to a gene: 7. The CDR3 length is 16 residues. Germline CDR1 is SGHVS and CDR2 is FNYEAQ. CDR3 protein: CASSPRGEGGANVLTF. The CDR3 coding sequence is TGTGCCAGCAGCCCCCGGGGGGAAGGTGGGGCCAACGTCCTGACTTTC. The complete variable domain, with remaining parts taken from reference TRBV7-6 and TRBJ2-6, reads GAGVSQSPRYKVTKRGQDVALRCDPISGHVSLYWYRQALGQGPEFLTYFNYEAQQDKSGLPNDRFSAERPEGSISTLTIQRTEQRDSAMYRCASSPRGEGGANVLTFGAGSRLTVL.

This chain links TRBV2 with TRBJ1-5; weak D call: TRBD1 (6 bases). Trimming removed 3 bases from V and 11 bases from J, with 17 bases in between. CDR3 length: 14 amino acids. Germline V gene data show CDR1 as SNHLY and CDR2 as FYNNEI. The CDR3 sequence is CASSDRGEVMAQHF. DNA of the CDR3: TGTGCCAGCAGTGACAGGGGCGAGGTAATGGCCCAGCATTTT.

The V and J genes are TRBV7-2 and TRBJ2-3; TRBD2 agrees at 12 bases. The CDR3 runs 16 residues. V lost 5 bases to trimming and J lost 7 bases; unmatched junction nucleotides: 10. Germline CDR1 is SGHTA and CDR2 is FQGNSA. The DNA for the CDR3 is TGTGCCAGCAGCCTGACTAGCGGGGGCCCCCTTAATACGCAGTATTTT. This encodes CASSLTSGGPLNTQYF.

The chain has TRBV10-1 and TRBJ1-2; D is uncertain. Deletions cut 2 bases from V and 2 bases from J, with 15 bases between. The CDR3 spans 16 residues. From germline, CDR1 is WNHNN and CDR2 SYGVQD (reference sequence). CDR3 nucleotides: TGCGCCAGCAGTGAGCCGGTTCGATCCTGGAACTATGGCTACACCTTC. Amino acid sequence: CASSEPVRSWNYGYTF.

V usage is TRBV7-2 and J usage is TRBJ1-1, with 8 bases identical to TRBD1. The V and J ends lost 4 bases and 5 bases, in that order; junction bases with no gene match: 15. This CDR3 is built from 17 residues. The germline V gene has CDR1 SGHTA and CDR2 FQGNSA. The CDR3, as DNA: TGTGCCAGCAGCTCACGGACAGGGAGTCCCCTCGGGACTGAAGCTTTCTTT. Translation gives CASSSRTGSPLGTEAFF. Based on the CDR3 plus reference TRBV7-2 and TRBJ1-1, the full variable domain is GAGVSQSPSNKVTEKGKDVELRCDPISGHTALYWYRQSLGQGLEFLIYFQGNSAPDKSGLPSDRFSAERTGGSVSTLTIQRTQQEDSAVYLCASSSRTGSPLGTEAFFGQGTRLTVV.

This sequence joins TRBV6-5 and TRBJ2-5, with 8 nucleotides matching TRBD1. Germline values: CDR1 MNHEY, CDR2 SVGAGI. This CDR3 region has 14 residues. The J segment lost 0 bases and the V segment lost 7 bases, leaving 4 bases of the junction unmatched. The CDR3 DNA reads TGTGCCAGCACCAGGGGGCCTTACCAAGAGACCCAGTACTTC. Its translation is CASTRGPYQETQYF.

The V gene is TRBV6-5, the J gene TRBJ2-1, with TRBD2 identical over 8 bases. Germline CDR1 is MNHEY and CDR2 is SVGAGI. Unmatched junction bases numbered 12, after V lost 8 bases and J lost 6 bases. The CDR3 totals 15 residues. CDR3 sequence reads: CASGAGAGGFNEQFF. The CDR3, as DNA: TGTGCCAGCGGAGCGGGGGCCGGGGGGTTCAATGAGCAGTTCTTC.

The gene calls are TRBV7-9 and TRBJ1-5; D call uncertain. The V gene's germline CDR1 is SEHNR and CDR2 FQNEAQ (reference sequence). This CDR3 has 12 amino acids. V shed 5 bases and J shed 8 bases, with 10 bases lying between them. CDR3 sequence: CASSVGGEPQHF. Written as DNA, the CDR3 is TGTGCCAGCAGCGTGGGCGGGGAGCCCCAGCATTTT.

CDR3 sequence reads: CASSLAGNTEAFF. CDR3 nucleotides: TGCGCCAGCAGCTTGGCAGGGAACACTGAAGCTTTCTTT. V is TRBV5-1 and J is TRBJ1-1; D unclear. The V end lost 0 bases, the J end lost 1 base, and 4 bases lay between the germline ends. There are 13 residues in the CDR3. Germline CDR1 and CDR2: SGHRS and YFSETQ.

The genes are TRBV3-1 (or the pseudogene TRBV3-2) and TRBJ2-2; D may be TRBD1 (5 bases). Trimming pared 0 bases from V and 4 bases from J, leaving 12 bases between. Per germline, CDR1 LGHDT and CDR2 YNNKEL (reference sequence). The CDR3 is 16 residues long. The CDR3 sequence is CASSQDGAGRTGELFF. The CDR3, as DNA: TGTGCCAGCAGCCAAGATGGGGCAGGACGCACCGGGGAGCTGTTTTTT.

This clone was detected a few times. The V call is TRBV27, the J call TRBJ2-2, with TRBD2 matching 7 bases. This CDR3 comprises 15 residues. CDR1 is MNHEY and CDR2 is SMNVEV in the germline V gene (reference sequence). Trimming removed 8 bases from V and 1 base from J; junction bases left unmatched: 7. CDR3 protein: CASGYSGRNTGELFF. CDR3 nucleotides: TGTGCCAGCGGGTATAGCGGGCGGAACACCGGGGAGCTGTTTTTT.

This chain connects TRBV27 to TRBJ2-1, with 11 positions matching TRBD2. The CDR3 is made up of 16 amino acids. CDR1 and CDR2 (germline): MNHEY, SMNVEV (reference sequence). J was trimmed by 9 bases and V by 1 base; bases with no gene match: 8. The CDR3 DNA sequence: TGTGCCAGCAGTTTATTAGTAGCGGGGGGGCCAGGTGAGCAGTTCTTC. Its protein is CASSLLVAGGPGEQFF.

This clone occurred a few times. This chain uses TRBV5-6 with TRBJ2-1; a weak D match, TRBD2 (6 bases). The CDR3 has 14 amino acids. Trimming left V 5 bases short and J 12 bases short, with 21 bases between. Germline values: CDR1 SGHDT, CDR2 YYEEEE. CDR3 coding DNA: TGTGCCAGCAGTTTAGGACGCGCGGGGTCGAGGCAGTTCTTC. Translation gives CASSLGRAGSRQFF.

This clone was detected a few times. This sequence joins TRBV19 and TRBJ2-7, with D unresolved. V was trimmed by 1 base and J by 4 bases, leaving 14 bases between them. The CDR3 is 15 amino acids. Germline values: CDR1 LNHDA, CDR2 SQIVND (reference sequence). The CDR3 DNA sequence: TGTGCCAGTAGTATAGGACACCCCCCTGGGTACGAGCAGTACTTC. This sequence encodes CASSIGHPPGYEQYF. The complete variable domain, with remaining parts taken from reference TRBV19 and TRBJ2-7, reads DGGITQSPKYLFRKEGQNVTLSCEQNLNHDAMYWYRQDPGQGLRLIYYSQIVNDFQKGDIAEGYSVSREKKESFPLTVTSAQKNPTAFYLCASSIGHPPGYEQYFGPGTRLTVT.

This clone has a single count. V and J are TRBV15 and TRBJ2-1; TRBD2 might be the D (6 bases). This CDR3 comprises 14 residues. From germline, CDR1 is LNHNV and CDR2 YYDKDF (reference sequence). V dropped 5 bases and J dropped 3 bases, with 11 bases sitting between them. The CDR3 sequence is CATSWTGGYNEQFF. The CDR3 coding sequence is TGTGCCACCAGCTGGACCGGGGGCTACAATGAGCAGTTCTTC.

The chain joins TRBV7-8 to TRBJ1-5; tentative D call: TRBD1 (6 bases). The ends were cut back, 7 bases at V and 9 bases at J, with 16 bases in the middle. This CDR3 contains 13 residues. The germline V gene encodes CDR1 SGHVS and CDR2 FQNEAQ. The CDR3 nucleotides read TGTGCCAGCACCATGGACAGCCTACGGCCCCAGCATTTT. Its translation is CASTMDSLRPQHF. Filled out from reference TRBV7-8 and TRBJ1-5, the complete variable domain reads GAGVSQSPRYKVAKRGQDVALRCDPISGHVSLFWYQQALGQGPEFLTYFQNEAQLDKSGLPSDRFFAERPEGSVSTLKIQRTQQEDSAVYLCASTMDSLRPQHFGDGTRLSIL.

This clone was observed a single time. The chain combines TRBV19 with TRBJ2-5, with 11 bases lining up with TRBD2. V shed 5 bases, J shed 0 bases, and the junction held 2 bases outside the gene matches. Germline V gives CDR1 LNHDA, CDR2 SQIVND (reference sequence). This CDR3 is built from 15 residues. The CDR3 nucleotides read TGTGCCAGTAGTGGGACTAGCGGCGACCAAGAGACCCAGTACTTC. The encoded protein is CASSGTSGDQETQYF.

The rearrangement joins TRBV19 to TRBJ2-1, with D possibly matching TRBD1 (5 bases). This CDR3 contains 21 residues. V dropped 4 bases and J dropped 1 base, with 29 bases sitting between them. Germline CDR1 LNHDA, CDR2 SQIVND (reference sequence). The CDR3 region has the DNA TGTGCCAGTAGTACAAGCTCCGCGACAGAGACCCAGCAAAGTTCCTACAATGAGCAGTTCTTC. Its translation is CASSTSSATETQQSSYNEQFF.